Each of the 27 T cell receptor beta chains below was sequenced from the same sample in a study of shared clonotypes between healthy human individuals. Assay used: immunoSEQ multiplex PCR; TCRdb lists only in-frame clones, some missing. The data contain approximately 99,000 clones, around 68% of them singletons. The sample comprised memory CD8+ T cells sorted from blood. Sample subset: CD45RO+ cells pooled with CCR7-negative TemRA cells. Source of these receptors: a woman in her twenties or thirties in good health.

CDR3 bases: TGTGCCAGCAGCTCGGGACATTTTAGCAATCAGCCCCAGCATTTT. It specifies CASSSGHFSNQPQHF. The chain couples TRBV5-8 to TRBJ1-5; D is perhaps TRBD1 (6 bases). Germline CDR1 reads SGHTS; CDR2 reads YDEGEE. The CDR3 has 15 amino acids. With 3 bases removed from V and 0 bases from J, the gap between germline ends came to 10 bases.

The genes are TRBV5-1 and TRBJ2-6, with 8 nucleotides matching TRBD2. J gave up 0 bases and V 5 bases, and 16 bases lay outside the gene matches. Germline V gives CDR1 SGHRS, CDR2 YFSETQ. This CDR3 has 20 residues. CDR3 amino acids: CASRPVPPAGVSSGANVLTF. CDR3 DNA sequence: TGCGCCAGCAGACCAGTCCCCCCAGCGGGAGTGAGCTCTGGGGCCAACGTCCTGACTTTC.

Notes on this clone: A read error may produce the germline difference seen at one junction end. The chain links TRBV25-1 to TRBJ2-2, with TRBD1 identical over 8 bases. The germline V gene has CDR1 MGHDK and CDR2 SYGVNS. The CDR3 length is 15 residues. The CDR3 sequence is CASSESRGPTEELFF. CDR3 DNA: TGTGCCAGCAGTGAATCCAGGGGGCCCACCGAGGAGCTGTTTTTT. The full variable domain, in which reference TRBV25-1 and TRBJ2-2 provide the parts outside the CDR3, is EADIYQTPRYLVIGTGKKITLECSQTMGHDKMYWYQQDPGMELHLIHYSYGVNSTEKGDLSSESTVSRIRTEHFPLTLESARPSHTSQYLCASSESRGPTEELFFGEGSRLTVL.

CDR3 amino acids: CASSLSGIDTQYF. DNA of the CDR3: TGTGCCAGCAGCTTATCAGGAATAGATACGCAGTATTTT. The gene calls are TRBV7-9 and TRBJ2-3; D gene ambiguous. The CDR3 runs 13 residues. Looked up from germline, CDR1 is SEHNR and CDR2 is FQNEAQ (reference sequence). Trimming shortened V by 2 bases and J by 5 bases, and 8 bases separated the two germline ends.

The CDR3 DNA reads TGTGCCAGCAGTGTCGGCAGCTACAATGAGCAGTTCTTC. Protein product: CASSVGSYNEQFF. V is TRBV25-1 and J is TRBJ2-1; unclear D gene. Germline CDR1 and CDR2: MGHDK and SYGVNS. V lost 4 bases to trimming and J lost 3 bases, with 7 bases between them. The CDR3 totals 13 residues.

This clone has only one observation. V is TRBV15 and J is TRBJ2-7, with 8 nucleotides matching TRBD1. CDR1 is LNHNV and CDR2 is YYDKDF in the germline V gene (reference sequence). Trimming removed 0 bases from V and 6 bases from J; junction bases left unmatched: 4. This CDR3 contains 14 residues. CDR3 in DNA: TGTGCCACCAGCAGAGACCGGGACAGGCTCGAGCAGTACTTC. This gives the protein CATSRDRDRLEQYF.

The J gene is TRBJ2-7, the V gene TRBV29-1, with 7 bases matching TRBD1. This CDR3 is 13 amino acids long. The germline V gene has CDR1 SQVTM and CDR2 ANQGSEA. J lost 4 bases, V lost 6 bases, and 9 bases had no gene match. The CDR3 is CSVRGQKAYEQYF. The CDR3 DNA follows: TGCAGCGTCCGGGGACAGAAGGCTTACGAGCAGTACTTC.

This clone is classed as medium-sized. V is TRBV2 and J is TRBJ2-2; maybe TRBD2 (5 bases). V was trimmed by 4 bases and J by 2 bases, leaving 11 bases between them. The CDR3 is made up of 15 amino acids. CDR1 SNHLY and CDR2 FYNNEI come from the germline V gene. Here the CDR3 reads CASSAPGKNTGELFF. Written as DNA, the CDR3 is TGTGCCAGCAGTGCCCCGGGGAAAAACACCGGGGAGCTGTTTTTT.

The rearrangement links TRBV19 to TRBJ2-5; D not resolved. V lost 3 bases and J 2 bases, leaving 10 bases between the germline ends. The CDR3 loop spans 14 amino acids. In germline, CDR1 is LNHDA, CDR2 SQIVND (reference sequence). In DNA, the CDR3 is TGTGCCAGTAGTATCGCGCTTCTACAAGAGACCCAGTACTTC. Residues: CASSIALLQETQYF.

In this sample, this clone turned up a few times. The V gene is TRBV21-1, the J gene TRBJ2-1; the tabulated D call, TRBD2, remains unverified against the DNA. TRBV21-1 is tagged as a pseudogene. The CDR3 runs 20 residues. CDR3 sequence reads: CASSKGGQDRSSGSLNEQFF. CDR3 bases: TGTGCCAGCAGCAAAGGTGGACAGGACCGTTCTAGCGGGAGTCTAAATGAGCAGTTCTTC.

This clone occurred many times. The chain carries TRBV5-1 and TRBJ1-5; 7 positions match TRBD1. CDR1 is SGHRS and CDR2 is YFSETQ in the germline V gene. Losses at the gene ends were 0 bases for V and 4 bases for J; bases not matched to a gene: 4. The CDR3 spans 15 residues. CDR3 nucleotides: TGCGCCAGCAGCTTGGGAGGGGGCAAGAATCAGCCCCAGCATTTT. Its translation: CASSLGGGKNQPQHF.

In this sample, this clone turned up a few times. The chain joins TRBV25-1 to TRBJ2-5; possible D gene TRBD1, 5 bases. This CDR3 has 14 amino acids. Trimming removed 3 bases from V and 5 bases from J, with 13 bases in between. The germline CDR1 and CDR2 sequences are MGHDK and SYGVNS. Here the CDR3 reads CASSDAGFRETQYF. CDR3 bases: TGTGCCAGCAGTGATGCAGGGTTCCGGGAGACCCAGTACTTC.

This clone appeared many times. The V call is TRBV28, the J call TRBJ2-6; possible D gene TRBD1, 6 bases. Trimming removed 4 bases at V and 0 bases at J, with 13 bases between. Germline CDR1 reads MDHEN; CDR2 reads SYDVKM. This CDR3 has 17 amino acids. The CDR3: CASSWTASSSGANVLTF. For the CDR3, the DNA is TGTGCCAGCAGTTGGACAGCTTCCTCCTCTGGGGCCAACGTCCTGACTTTC.

The rearrangement joins TRBV30 to TRBJ2-2, with TRBD2 matching over 10 bases. With 8 bases clipped from V and 4 bases from J, the junction kept 7 bases outside the gene matches. This CDR3 has 14 amino acids. The germline gives CDR1 GTSNPN, CDR2 SVGIG (reference sequence). Here the CDR3 reads CAGKGLAFTGELFF. As DNA, the CDR3 is TGTGCCGGGAAGGGACTAGCGTTCACCGGGGAGCTGTTTTTT. The full variable domain, rest sourced from reference TRBV30 and TRBJ2-2, is SQTIHQWPATLVQPVGSPLSLECTVEGTSNPNLYWYRQAAGRGLQLLFYSVGIGQISSEVPQNLSASRPQDRQFILSSKKLLLSDSGFYLCAGKGLAFTGELFFGEGSRLTVL.

This clone was seen only once. J is TRBJ2-7 and V is TRBV27, with D unclear. The germline V and J ends were trimmed by 7 bases and 3 bases, with 19 bases remaining between them. This CDR3 is built from 15 residues. Looked up from germline, CDR1 is MNHEY and CDR2 is SMNVEV (reference sequence). The CDR3 sequence: CASKPPATADYEQYF. For the CDR3, the DNA is TGTGCCAGCAAACCGCCCGCCACGGCCGACTACGAGCAGTACTTC.

This chain uses TRBV18 with TRBJ1-2; perhaps TRBD1 as D (5 bases). The germline V gene has CDR1 KGHSH and CDR2 LQKENI. The V end was cut by 3 bases, the J end by 5 bases, with 10 bases between. There are 13 residues in the CDR3. Here the CDR3 reads CASSPGTGYGYTF. Written as DNA, the CDR3 is TGTGCCAGCTCACCGGGGACTGGATATGGCTACACCTTC.

The chain carries TRBV28 and TRBJ1-1; D is uncertain. This CDR3 contains 18 residues. The germline V gene encodes CDR1 MDHEN and CDR2 SYDVKM. V lost 2 bases and J 5 bases, leaving 24 bases between the germline ends. CDR3 region: CASSLGLATKSPGTEAFF. The CDR3 DNA sequence: TGTGCCAGCAGTTTAGGGTTAGCAACCAAATCCCCTGGGACTGAAGCTTTCTTT.

This sequence joins TRBV1 and TRBJ1-1. TRBV1 is given as a pseudogene. The CDR3 sequence is 19 residues long. The CDR3 here is CTSSHRPGVPRIMNTEAFF. As DNA, the CDR3 is TGCACCAGCAGCCACCGTCCGGGGGTCCCTCGAATAATGAACACTGAAGCTTTCTTT.

The chain couples TRBV25-1 to TRBJ2-7, with 8 positions matching TRBD1. Unmatched junction bases numbered 10, after V lost 6 bases and J lost 6 bases. Germline V gene sequence: CDR1 MGHDK, CDR2 SYGVNS. The CDR3 length is 14 residues. The CDR3 bases are TGTGCCAGCAGCGGGGTTGGACAGGGTGTCGAGCAGTACTTC. Its protein is CASSGVGQGVEQYF.

In its sample, this clone was seen many times. This chain connects TRBV28 to TRBJ2-7; a weak D match, TRBD2 (5 bases). V lost 1 base and J lost 0, with 16 bases in between. Germline V gene sequence: CDR1 MDHEN, CDR2 SYDVKM. The CDR3 is made up of 17 amino acids. The CDR3 spells CASSLFGGPTSSYEQYF. In DNA form, the CDR3 reads TGTGCCAGCAGTTTATTTGGTGGGCCTACTAGCTCCTACGAGCAGTACTTC.

This clone has at least ten counts. The chain employs TRBV25-1 and TRBJ2-5; D unclear. V lost 2 bases to trimming and J lost 7 bases, with 5 bases between them. The germline gives CDR1 MGHDK, CDR2 SYGVNS. The CDR3 consists of 11 residues. The CDR3: CASSEKGTQYF. Written as DNA, the CDR3 is TGTGCCAGCAGTGAAAAGGGGACCCAGTACTTC.

This clone rates as medium-sized (0.01 to 0.1%). The chain carries TRBV6-4 and TRBJ2-5; tentative D call: TRBD2 (6 bases). CDR3 length: 13 residues. CDR1 is MRHNA and CDR2 is SNTAGT in the germline V gene. V lost 5 bases and J 5 bases, leaving 12 bases between the germline ends. CDR3 nucleotides: TGTGCCAGCAGTCCGGGAGAATCGGAGACCCAGTACTTC. Its protein is CASSPGESETQYF.

This clone has a single count. This chain connects TRBV5-2 to TRBJ2-7; the table's D call, TRBD2, was not checked against the DNA. TRBV5-2 is noted as a pseudogene. The CDR3 covers 14 residues. The CDR3 DNA follows: TGTGCCAGCAGCTTAACGGGGAGCTCCTACGAGCAGTACTTC. This codes for CASSLTGSSYEQYF.

The chain combines TRBV28 with TRBJ1-5; D is uncertain. Germline V lookup: CDR1 MDHEN, CDR2 SYDVKM. This CDR3 is built from 13 residues. The V gene lost 1 base and the J gene lost 0 bases, with 1 base spanning the gap. The CDR3 DNA reads TGTGCCAGCAGTTTATATAGCAATCAGCCCCAGCATTTT. This sequence encodes CASSLYSNQPQHF.

Only a few counts were recorded for this clone. This sequence joins TRBV28 and TRBJ2-2; D possibly matches TRBD1 or TRBD2 (5 bases each). The CDR3 consists of 17 residues. Germline CDR1 MDHEN, CDR2 SYDVKM. The V end lost 2 bases, the J end lost 2 bases, and 15 bases lay between the germline ends. CDR3 nucleotides: TGTGCCAGCAGTTTAAATGGGGGAGAGCTTAACACCGGGGAGCTGTTTTTT. Its translation: CASSLNGGELNTGELFF.

The chain carries TRBV19 and TRBJ1-1; D perhaps matches TRBD1 (5 bases). Germline V CDR1 and CDR2: LNHDA, SQIVND (reference sequence). Trimming took off 4 bases at V and 8 bases at J, with 26 bases between the two ends. The CDR3 runs to 17 residues. Written as DNA, the CDR3 is TGTGCCAGTAGTACCCCCCGATTTTGGGGGGAGAACAGCGAAGCTTTCTTT. It translates to CASSTPRFWGENSEAFF. Full variable domain (remainder filled in from reference TRBV19 and TRBJ1-1): DGGITQSPKYLFRKEGQNVTLSCEQNLNHDAMYWYRQDPGQGLRLIYYSQIVNDFQKGDIAEGYSVSREKKESFPLTVTSAQKNPTAFYLCASSTPRFWGENSEAFFGQGTRLTVV.

Many counts were recorded for this clone. This sequence joins TRBV5-5 and TRBJ1-3; no definite D call. This CDR3 comprises 14 residues. Germline V CDR1 and CDR2: SGHKS, YYEKEE (reference sequence). The germline V and J ends were trimmed by 4 bases and 2 bases, with 10 bases remaining between them. The CDR3 here is CASSMQEAGNTIYF. The DNA of the CDR3 is TGTGCCAGCAGCATGCAGGAGGCTGGAAACACCATATATTTT.